Listed below are T cell receptor beta chains from one sample, sequenced in a study of blood T cell repertoires in COVID-19. Here immunoSEQ multiplex PCR was the method, and the copy in TCRdb shows in-frame clones only, minus some. The data contain approximately 210,000 clones, 83% of them singletons. Material for sequencing was peripheral blood. The receptors come from a woman aged 40 to 55 with active or convalescent COVID-19. Both conserved end residues are part of each CDR3. A D gene is named only where the DNA matches it firmly. Where a row states a size, it is once, few, many or the class of an expanded clone; other rows omit it.

D gene: NA; clone size: NA; V gene: TRBV6-5; J gene: TRBJ1-1; CDR3 protein: CASSPFVTAEAFF; CDR3 DNA: TGTGCCAGCAGCCCATTTGTCACGGCTGAAGCTTTCTTT
D gene: TRBD1; clone size: few; V gene: TRBV9; J gene: TRBJ1-2; CDR3 protein: CASSPPGGTGVYGYTF; CDR3 DNA: TGTGCCAGCAGCCCTCCCGGAGGGACAGGGGTCTATGGCTACACCTTC
D gene: NA; clone size: NA; V gene: TRBV13; J gene: TRBJ2-7; CDR3 protein: CASSFSGSSYEQYF; CDR3 DNA: TGTGCCAGCAGCTTTAGCGGAAGCTCCTACGAGCAGTACTTC
D gene: TRBD2; clone size: NA; V gene: TRBV30; J gene: TRBJ2-5; CDR3 protein: CAWSPGLVRETQYF; CDR3 DNA: TGTGCCTGGTCTCCGGGACTAGTTCGAGAGACCCAGTACTTC
D gene: NA; clone size: NA; V gene: TRBV5-1; J gene: TRBJ1-4; CDR3 protein: CASAIQGATNEKLFF; CDR3 DNA: TGCGCCAGTGCGATCCAGGGCGCAACTAATGAAAAACTGTTTTTT
D gene: NA; clone size: NA; V gene: TRBV7-2; J gene: TRBJ2-7; CDR3 protein: CASSFHYEQYF; CDR3 DNA: TGTGCCAGCAGCTTTCACTACGAGCAGTACTTC
D gene: NA; clone size: once; V gene: TRBV28; J gene: TRBJ2-7; CDR3 protein: CASTLGGGFREQYF; CDR3 DNA: TGTGCCAGCACCCTAGGAGGGGGCTTCCGCGAGCAGTACTTC
D gene: TRBD1; clone size: NA; V gene: TRBV5-8; J gene: TRBJ2-7; CDR3 protein: CASSSPRGQVDYEQYF; CDR3 DNA: TGTGCCAGCAGCTCCCCCCGAGGACAGGTTGACTACGAGCAGTACTTC
D gene: NA; clone size: NA; V gene: TRBV24-1; J gene: TRBJ2-1; CDR3 protein: CATSDSRTVAYNEQFF; CDR3 DNA: TGTGCCACCAGTGATAGTAGGACAGTGGCCTACAATGAGCAGTTCTTC
D gene: NA; clone size: NA; V gene: TRBV15; J gene: TRBJ2-5; CDR3 protein: CATSRDPGEQETQYF; CDR3 DNA: TGTGCCACCAGCAGAGATCCCGGGGAACAAGAGACCCAGTACTTC
D gene: TRBD1; clone size: NA; V gene: TRBV24-1; J gene: TRBJ2-3; CDR3 protein: CATSDEGARNTQYF; CDR3 DNA: TGTGCCACCAGTGATGAGGGGGCGCGGAATACGCAGTATTTT
D gene: TRBD1; clone size: NA; V gene: TRBV19; J gene: TRBJ1-1; CDR3 protein: CASQIAAGGRVTEAFF; CDR3 DNA: TGTGCCAGCCAAATCGCGGCAGGGGGCAGGGTCACTGAAGCTTTCTTT
D gene: NA; clone size: NA; V gene: TRBV5-4; J gene: TRBJ2-7; CDR3 protein: CASSLRTRGIRYEQYF; CDR3 DNA: TGTGCCAGCAGCTTGCGGACCAGGGGCATCCGCTACGAGCAGTACTTC
D gene: TRBD2; clone size: NA; V gene: TRBV3-1/TRBV3-2; J gene: TRBJ2-7; CDR3 protein: CASRRSSGRAGNEQYF; CDR3 DNA: TGTGCCAGCAGACGATCAAGCGGGAGGGCGGGAAACGAGCAGTACTTC
D gene: NA; clone size: NA; V gene: TRBV24-1; J gene: TRBJ2-1; CDR3 protein: CATSYSGLGNEQFF; CDR3 DNA: TGTGCCACCAGTTATAGCGGTCTTGGGAATGAGCAGTTCTTC
D gene: NA; clone size: NA; V gene: TRBV6-5; J gene: TRBJ1-2; CDR3 protein: CASSYRNYGYTF; CDR3 DNA: TGTGCCAGCAGTTACCGGAACTATGGCTACACCTTC
D gene: TRBD2; clone size: NA; V gene: TRBV7-9; J gene: TRBJ2-7; CDR3 protein: CASSPTSATYEQYF; CDR3 DNA: TGTGCCAGCAGCCCAACTAGCGCGACCTACGAGCAGTACTTC
D gene: NA; clone size: NA; V gene: TRBV15; J gene: TRBJ2-1; CDR3 protein: CATSRGSQGLYNEQFF; CDR3 DNA: TGTGCCACCAGCAGAGGGTCGCAGGGGCTTTACAATGAGCAGTTCTTC
D gene: NA; clone size: NA; V gene: TRBV13; J gene: TRBJ2-7; CDR3 protein: CASSLASYTGLEQYF; CDR3 DNA: TGTGCCAGCAGCTTAGCCAGCTATACAGGGCTCGAGCAGTACTTC
D gene: TRBD2; clone size: NA; V gene: TRBV6-2/TRBV6-3; J gene: TRBJ2-3; CDR3 protein: CASSQTGGGTDTQYF; CDR3 DNA: TGTGCCAGCAGTCAAACCGGGGGGGGCACAGATACGCAGTATTTT
D gene: NA; clone size: once; V gene: TRBV5-4; J gene: TRBJ1-1; CDR3 protein: CASRPTVNTEAFF; CDR3 DNA: TGTGCCAGCAGACCGACAGTGAACACTGAAGCTTTCTTT
D gene: NA; clone size: NA; V gene: TRBV28; J gene: TRBJ2-2; CDR3 protein: CASSARLLTGELFF; CDR3 DNA: TGTGCCAGCAGTGCCCGACTCCTTACCGGGGAGCTGTTTTTT
D gene: NA; clone size: NA; V gene: TRBV4-1; J gene: TRBJ1-2; CDR3 protein: CASSQDQFNYGYTF; CDR3 DNA: TGCGCCAGCAGCCAAGACCAGTTTAACTATGGCTACACCTTC
D gene: NA; clone size: NA; V gene: TRBV30; J gene: TRBJ1-2; CDR3 protein: CAWSVPPGNYGYTF; CDR3 DNA: TGTGCCTGGAGTGTACCCCCAGGCAACTATGGCTACACCTTC
D gene: TRBD1; clone size: NA; V gene: TRBV7-9; J gene: TRBJ1-1; CDR3 protein: CASSPWTGMNTEAFF; CDR3 DNA: TGTGCCAGCAGCCCCTGGACAGGGATGAACACTGAAGCTTTCTTT
D gene: NA; clone size: NA; V gene: TRBV5-5; J gene: TRBJ1-1; CDR3 protein: CASSLDFGGTEAFF; CDR3 DNA: TGTGCCAGCAGCTTGGACTTCGGGGGGACTGAAGCTTTCTTT
D gene: NA; clone size: NA; V gene: TRBV4-1; J gene: TRBJ2-7; CDR3 protein: CASSQDSRGTVPSYEQYF; CDR3 DNA: TGCGCCAGCAGCCAAGATAGTAGGGGGACCGTACCATCCTACGAGCAGTACTTC
D gene: TRBD1; clone size: NA; V gene: TRBV29-1; J gene: TRBJ1-5; CDR3 protein: CSVGQGADQPQHF; CDR3 DNA: TGCAGCGTTGGTCAGGGGGCAGACCAGCCCCAGCATTTT
D gene: TRBD1; clone size: NA; V gene: TRBV9; J gene: TRBJ1-2; CDR3 protein: CASSVEARPDRGYYGYTF; CDR3 DNA: TGTGCCAGCAGCGTAGAGGCTCGACCGGACAGGGGTTACTATGGCTACACCTTC
D gene: NA; clone size: NA; V gene: TRBV5-5; J gene: TRBJ1-1; CDR3 protein: CASSSQGGDTEAFF; CDR3 DNA: TGTGCCAGCAGCTCACAGGGTGGGGACACTGAAGCTTTCTTT
D gene: NA; clone size: NA; V gene: TRBV10-1; J gene: TRBJ2-7; CDR3 protein: CASSERSTGLGEQYF; CDR3 DNA: TGCGCCAGCAGTGAGCGTTCTACAGGATTAGGCGAGCAGTACTTC
D gene: NA; clone size: NA; V gene: TRBV9; J gene: TRBJ2-1; CDR3 protein: CASSVEGEGTRAEQFF; CDR3 DNA: TGTGCCAGCAGCGTAGAGGGTGAAGGGACTCGGGCTGAGCAGTTCTTC
D gene: NA; clone size: NA; V gene: TRBV4-1; J gene: TRBJ1-1; CDR3 protein: CASSQVTANTEAFF; CDR3 DNA: TGCGCCAGCAGCCAAGTCACAGCGAACACTGAAGCTTTCTTT